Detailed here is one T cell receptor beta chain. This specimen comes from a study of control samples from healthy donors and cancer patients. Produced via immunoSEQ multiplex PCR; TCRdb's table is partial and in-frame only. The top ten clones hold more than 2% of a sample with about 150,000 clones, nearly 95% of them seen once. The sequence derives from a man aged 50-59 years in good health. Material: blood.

CDR3 sequence (DNA): TGCAGCGCCACAAGCGGGAGGTGGGATGAGCAGTTCTTC. Translation: CSATSGRWDEQFF. The gene calls are TRBV29-1 and TRBJ2-1; the match to TRBD2 covers 9 bases. The CDR3 extends over 13 amino acids. V lost 7 bases to trimming and J lost 8 bases; unmatched junction nucleotides: 9. Germline V gives CDR1 SQVTM, CDR2 ANQGSEA.